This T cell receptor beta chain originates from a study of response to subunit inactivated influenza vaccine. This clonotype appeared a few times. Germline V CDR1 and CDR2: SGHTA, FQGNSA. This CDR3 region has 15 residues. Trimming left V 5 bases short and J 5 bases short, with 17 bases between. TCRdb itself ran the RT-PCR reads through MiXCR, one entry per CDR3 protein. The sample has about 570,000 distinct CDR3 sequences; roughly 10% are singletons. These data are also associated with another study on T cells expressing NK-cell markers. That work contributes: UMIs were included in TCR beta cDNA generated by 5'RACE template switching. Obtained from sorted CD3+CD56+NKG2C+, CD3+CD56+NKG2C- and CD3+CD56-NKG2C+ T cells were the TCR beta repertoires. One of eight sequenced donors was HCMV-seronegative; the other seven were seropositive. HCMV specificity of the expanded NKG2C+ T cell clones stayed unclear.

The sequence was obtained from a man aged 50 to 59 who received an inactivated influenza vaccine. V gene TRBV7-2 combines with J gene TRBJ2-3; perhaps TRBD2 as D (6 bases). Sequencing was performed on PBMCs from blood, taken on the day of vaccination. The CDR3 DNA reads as TGTGCCAGCAGCATTAGCGGAGCCGGGAGAGATACGCAGTATTTT. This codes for CASSISGAGRDTQYF.